This T cell receptor beta chain was found in a study of control samples from healthy donors and cancer patients. Profiling relied on immunoSEQ multiplex PCR, and the TCRdb table lists in-frame clones only, not all of them. The sample lists about 120,000 clones, approximately 89% occurring once. This clone is labeled as medium-sized. The specimen was blood. This sequence originates from a woman under 30 in good health.

DNA for the CDR3: TGTGCCAGCAGCGCCGGGGGCACAGATACGCAGTATTTT. It encodes CASSAGGTDTQYF. This sequence joins TRBV7-6 and TRBJ2-3; D is perhaps TRBD2 (5 bases). The CDR3 is 13 amino acids. CDR1 SGHVS and CDR2 FNYEAQ come from the germline V gene. V lost 5 bases to trimming and J lost 1 base, with 7 bases between them.